The present entry profiles one T cell receptor beta chain with its context. Profiling relied on immunoSEQ multiplex PCR, and the TCRdb table lists in-frame clones only, not all of them. The sample includes 300,000 to 400,000 clones, 85% to 90% of them seen just once. The length of the CDR3 is 18 residues. The germline CDR1 and CDR2 sequences are SGHTA and FQGNSA. V shed 3 bases and J 1 base; nucleotides not matched to a gene: 8. These data belong to a study of blood T cell repertoires in COVID-19. Specimen: peripheral blood. This clonotype originated in a woman between 45 and 60 years old with COVID-19, enrolled during active disease. The V call is TRBV7-2, the J call TRBJ2-5, with TRBD2 matching 13 bases. This CDR3 is CASSFGLAGVGFQETQYF. The CDR3 DNA is TGTGCCAGCAGCTTTGGACTAGCGGGAGTGGGGTTCCAAGAGACCCAGTACTTC.